This entry is about one T cell receptor beta chain. Its antigen is not identified. CD45RO negativity and positive selection for CCR7 defined naive CD8 cells, a population that excluded terminally differentiated effector memory CD45RA+ cells. The sample belongs to a study of shared clonotypes between healthy human individuals. Study-wide results and limits: Shared across a handful of donors were around 4.7% of the naive CD4 clonotypes.

V was clipped by 5 bases and J by 8 bases, with 15 bases between them. CDR3 length: 13 residues. Germline V lookup: CDR1 MNHNY, CDR2 SVGAGI (reference sequence). Assay: immunoSEQ multiplex PCR; the TCRdb copy retains only in-frame clones and omits some. This table has about 2.1 million clones, roughly 93% appearing once. V usage is TRBV6-6 and J usage is TRBJ1-2; D is perhaps TRBD1 (5 bases). The source of this sequence is a man aged 18 to 35 in good health. Some clones in this sample may be carry-over from other donors' samples. Sequencing input: naive CD8+ T cells from PBMCs. For the CDR3, the DNA is TGTGCCAGCAGTCCCAGGGAGGTTGACGGCTACACCTTC. Translating it yields CASSPREVDGYTF.